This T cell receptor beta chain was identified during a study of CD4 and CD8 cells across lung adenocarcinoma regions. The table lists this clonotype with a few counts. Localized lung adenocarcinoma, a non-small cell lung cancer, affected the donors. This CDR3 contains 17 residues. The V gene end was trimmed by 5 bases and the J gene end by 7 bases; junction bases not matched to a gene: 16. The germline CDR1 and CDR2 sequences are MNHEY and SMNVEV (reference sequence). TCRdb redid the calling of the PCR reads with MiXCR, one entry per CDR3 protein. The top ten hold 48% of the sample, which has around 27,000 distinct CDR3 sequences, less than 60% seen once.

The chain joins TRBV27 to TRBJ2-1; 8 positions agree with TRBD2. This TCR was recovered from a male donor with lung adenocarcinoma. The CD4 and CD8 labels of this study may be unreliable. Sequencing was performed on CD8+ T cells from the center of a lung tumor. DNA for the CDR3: TGTGCCAGCAGTCCCCACACACTAGCGGAGGAGGGAAATGAGCAGTTCTTC. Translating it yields CASSPHTLAEEGNEQFF.